The 22 T cell receptor beta chains in this list originate from one sample, sequenced in a study of cytomegalovirus exposure and HLA in healthy donors. The PCR had 60 Vbeta and 13 Jbeta primers. Generated by immunoSEQ multiplex PCR, the TCRdb table keeps only in-frame clones and is missing some. The sample carries some 140,000 clones, 76% recorded once. The sequenced material came from PBMCs. The receptors stem from a man aged 35 to 55 in good health and CMV-seronegative.

The chain has TRBV5-1 and TRBJ2-2; 7 nucleotides line up with TRBD2. This CDR3 comprises 16 residues. Looked up from germline, CDR1 is SGHRS and CDR2 is YFSETQ. Trimming removed 0 bases from V and 1 base from J; junction bases left unmatched: 3. CDR3 bases: TGCGCCAGCAGCTTGGCGGTAGCGGGGAACACCGGGGAGCTGTTTTTT. The encoded protein is CASSLAVAGNTGELFF.

The chain has TRBV7-3 and TRBJ1-1; TRBD1 agrees at 9 bases. The CDR3 covers 14 residues. Germline values: CDR1 SGHTA, CDR2 FQGTGA. The J segment lost 8 bases and the V segment lost 1 base, leaving 5 bases of the junction unmatched. CDR3 sequence reads: CASSLMGQGREAFF. CDR3 nucleotides: TGTGCCAGCAGCTTAATGGGACAGGGCCGAGAAGCTTTCTTT.

V is TRBV7-3 and J is TRBJ2-6; D gene unclear. The CDR3 spans 15 residues. V dropped 3 bases and J dropped 0 bases, with 6 bases sitting between them. The germline V gene has CDR1 SGHTA and CDR2 FQGTGA. CDR3 amino acids: CASSFIDSGANVLTF. CDR3 in DNA: TGTGCCAGCAGCTTTATAGACTCTGGGGCCAACGTCCTGACTTTC.

The chain employs TRBV5-8 and TRBJ2-7; 7 bases line up with TRBD1. Germline CDR1 and CDR2: SGHTS and YDEGEE. V shed 1 base and J 3 bases; nucleotides not matched to a gene: 4. The CDR3 sequence is 14 residues long. This chain's CDR3 is CASSLNDRDYEQYF. The CDR3 bases are TGTGCCAGCAGCTTGAATGACAGGGACTACGAGCAGTACTTC.

As DNA, the CDR3 is TGTGCCAGCAGTCGGACAGGGGGCATAGATACGCAGTATTTT. It encodes CASSRTGGIDTQYF. J is TRBJ2-3 and V is TRBV6-1; 11 nucleotides align to TRBD1. The length of the CDR3 is 14 residues. Germline V lookup: CDR1 MNHNS, CDR2 SASEGT. J gave up 5 bases and V 5 bases, and 3 bases lay outside the gene matches.

The genes are TRBV5-1 and TRBJ2-2, with 10 bases aligning to TRBD1. Germline assignment: CDR1 SGHRS and CDR2 YFSETQ. Trimming cost V 0 bases and J 6 bases; bases outside gene matches: 5. CDR3 length: 16 residues. The CDR3 sequence is CASSLGDRGIAGELFF. CDR3 in DNA: TGCGCCAGCAGCTTGGGGGACAGGGGTATTGCCGGGGAGCTGTTTTTT.

The chain is built from TRBV7-2 and TRBJ1-3; perhaps TRBD1 as D (6 bases). Germline CDR1 SGHTA, CDR2 FQGNSA. The CDR3 is made up of 14 amino acids. V was cut by 7 bases and J by 3 bases, with 13 bases left in between. CDR3 in amino acids: CASTETGIGNTIYF. The CDR3 bases are TGTGCCAGCACCGAGACAGGAATTGGAAACACCATATATTTT.

V gene TRBV6-5 combines with J gene TRBJ2-5, with D possibly being TRBD1 (5 bases). The CDR3 is 15 residues long. CDR1 and CDR2 (germline): MNHEY, SVGAGI. Deletions cut 6 bases from V and 0 bases from J, with 14 bases between. The CDR3 here is CASSNRIGDQETQYF. DNA of the CDR3: TGTGCCAGCAGCAACAGGATAGGGGACCAAGAGACCCAGTACTTC.

V and J are TRBV7-3 and TRBJ1-2; 9 positions agree with TRBD1. CDR3 size: 13 residues. The V gene end was trimmed by 5 bases and the J gene end by 6 bases; junction bases not matched to a gene: 4. The germline gives CDR1 SGHTA, CDR2 FQGTGA. The CDR3 spells CASSRGQGNGYTF. The CDR3 DNA follows: TGTGCCAGCAGCCGAGGACAGGGGAATGGCTACACCTTC.

J is TRBJ2-5 and V is TRBV28; 7 bases align to TRBD2. The V gene's germline CDR1 is MDHEN and CDR2 SYDVKM. This CDR3 has 14 amino acids. Trimming at V came to 1 base and at J to 1 base, leaving 0 bases not matched to a gene. The CDR3 region has the DNA TGTGCCAGCAGTTTATCGGGAGGCCAAGAGACCCAGTACTTC. This translates into CASSLSGGQETQYF.

The CDR3 nucleotides read TGTGCCAGCAGCTTGTTGGGCCACTCTGGGGCCAACGTCCTGACTTTC. Protein sequence: CASSLLGHSGANVLTF. The rearrangement uses TRBV5-6 and TRBJ2-6; D uncertain. The germline V gene has CDR1 SGHDT and CDR2 YYEEEE. This CDR3 is 16 amino acids long. Trimming took off 1 base at V and 0 bases at J, with 8 bases between the two ends.

The chain recombines TRBV5-4 with TRBJ2-2; 9 positions match TRBD1. The junction had 2 bases not matched to a gene; V was cut back by 5 bases and J by 6 bases. Germline V gene sequence: CDR1 SGHNT, CDR2 YYREEE (reference sequence). The CDR3 covers 13 residues. Here the CDR3 DNA reads TGTGCCAGCAGGGACAGGGGATCCGGGGAGCTGTTTTTT. Translation: CASRDRGSGELFF.

This rearrangement joins TRBV15 to TRBJ1-5, with D unclear. The V gene lost 0 bases and the J gene lost 4 bases, with 10 bases spanning the gap. Germline V gene lookup returns CDR1 LNHNV and CDR2 YYDKDF (reference sequence). The CDR3 contains 15 residues. The CDR3 nucleotides are TGTGCCACCAGCAGAGATCGAGGGCAAAATCAGCCCCAGCATTTT. Amino acid sequence: CATSRDRGQNQPQHF.

This chain joins TRBV7-3 and TRBJ2-6; D is possibly TRBD1 (6 bases). CDR3 size: 15 residues. V lost 6 bases to trimming and J lost 0 bases, with 9 bases between them. Germline CDR1 SGHTA, CDR2 FQGTGA. CDR3 residues: CASRSTGSGANVLTF. The CDR3 DNA is TGTGCCAGCAGATCGACAGGCTCTGGGGCCAACGTCCTGACTTTC.

The genes are TRBV9 and TRBJ1-2; 9 bases align to TRBD1. Trimming cost V 0 bases and J 4 bases; bases outside gene matches: 1. Germline CDR1 is SGDLS and CDR2 is YYNGEE. CDR3 length: 14 amino acids. CDR3 amino acids: CASSVAQGAYGYTF. The DNA for the CDR3 is TGTGCCAGCAGCGTAGCACAGGGGGCCTATGGCTACACCTTC.

The genes are TRBV9 and TRBJ1-6, with 7 bases matching TRBD1. The V segment lost 4 bases and the J segment 6 bases; nucleotides outside the gene matches: 7. The CDR3 length is 15 residues. The germline CDR1 and CDR2 sequences are SGDLS and YYNGEE. CDR3: CASSPGTELNSPLHF. CDR3 DNA sequence: TGTGCCAGCAGCCCGGGGACAGAACTTAATTCACCCCTCCACTTT. The variable domain in full, completed from reference TRBV9 and TRBJ1-6, reads DSGVTQTPKHLITATGQRVTLRCSPRSGDLSVYWYQQSLDQGLQFLIQYYNGEERAKGNILERFSAQQFPDLHSELNLSSLELGDSALYFCASSPGTELNSPLHFGNGTRLTVT.

DNA for the CDR3: TGTGCCAGCAAGCCCTCGCTGGCAGGGGTATACGAGCAGTACTTC. Its protein product is CASKPSLAGVYEQYF. The chain employs TRBV28 and TRBJ2-7, with D maybe TRBD1 (6 bases). This CDR3 has 15 amino acids. The V and J ends lost 7 bases and 4 bases respectively, with 20 bases between them. Germline V gives CDR1 MDHEN, CDR2 SYDVKM. Supplemented by reference TRBV28 and TRBJ2-7, the full variable domain reads DVKVTQSSRYLVKRTGEKVFLECVQDMDHENMFWYRQDPGLGLRLIYFSYDVKMKEKGDIPEGYSVSREKKERFSLILESASTNQTSMYLCASKPSLAGVYEQYFGPGTRLTVT.

The chain joins TRBV7-9 to TRBJ2-2; the D gene is possibly TRBD1 (6 bases). CDR1 and CDR2 (germline): SEHNR, FQNEAQ (reference sequence). Trimming shortened V by 2 bases and J by 1 base, and 11 bases separated the two germline ends. The CDR3 contains 16 residues. The CDR3 bases are TGTGCCAGCAGCTTAAGGGACACGCAGAACACCGGGGAGCTGTTTTTT. Its translation: CASSLRDTQNTGELFF.

This chain uses TRBV7-2 with TRBJ1-1; 9 nucleotides agree with TRBD1. This CDR3 is 13 amino acids long. The V segment lost 7 bases and the J segment 4 bases; nucleotides outside the gene matches: 4. The germline CDR1 and CDR2 sequences are SGHTA and FQGNSA. The CDR3 sequence is CASTQTGGTEAFF. The CDR3 DNA follows: TGTGCCAGCACCCAGACAGGGGGCACTGAAGCTTTCTTT.

The rearrangement links TRBV27 to TRBJ2-7; 9 positions match TRBD2. V lost 5 bases and J lost 4; bases outside the gene matches: 12. This CDR3 contains 16 residues. Germline CDR1 reads MNHEY; CDR2 reads SMNVEV (reference sequence). The CDR3: CASSTSGTSYGYEQYF. The CDR3 region has the DNA TGTGCCAGCAGTACCTCCGGGACTAGCTATGGTTACGAGCAGTACTTC.

The chain recombines TRBV19 with TRBJ2-1; tentatively, D is TRBD2 (5 bases). The V gene's germline CDR1 is LNHDA and CDR2 SQIVND (reference sequence). Trimming stripped 9 bases from V and 5 bases from J, with 14 bases between. This CDR3 has 13 amino acids. The chain's CDR3 is CASQLSLDNEQFF. DNA of the CDR3: TGTGCCAGCCAGTTATCACTAGACAATGAGCAGTTCTTC.

This chain uses TRBV30 with TRBJ2-7; possibly TRBD2 for D (6 bases). Germline V lookup: CDR1 GTSNPN, CDR2 SVGIG (reference sequence). The CDR3 is 16 residues long. V was pared by 3 bases and J by 4 bases, with 22 bases between. CDR3 residues: CAWSRPSSGVRYEQYF. In DNA form, the CDR3 reads TGTGCCTGGAGCCGCCCGAGTTCGGGGGTGCGGTACGAGCAGTACTTC. Together with reference TRBV30 and TRBJ2-7, the CDR3 gives the full variable domain: SQTIHQWPATLVQPVGSPLSLECTVEGTSNPNLYWYRQAAGRGLQLLFYSVGIGQISSEVPQNLSASRPQDRQFILSSKKLLLSDSGFYLCAWSRPSSGVRYEQYFGPGTRLTVT.